Listed below are T cell receptor beta chains from one sample, sequenced in a study of OX40 agonist ivuxolimab in advanced cancers. Produced via immunoSEQ multiplex PCR; TCRdb's table is partial and in-frame only. The sample includes 50,000 to 65,000 clones, approximately 90% of them seen just once. The sequences come from CD4+ or CD8+ T cells sorted from blood, collected in a trial of the OX40 agonist ivuxolimab. The receptor set was obtained from an adult with an advanced solid tumor such as melanoma, head and neck, liver or kidney cancer. The CDR3 runs from the conserved cysteine through the conserved F or W. A D gene is named only where the DNA matches it firmly. Expanded clones get a size class; other rows say once, few or many, or leave the size out.

D gene,clone size,J gene,V gene,CDR3 protein,CDR3 DNA
TRBD2,NA,TRBJ2-1,TRBV7-3,CASSLTPGLAGHEQFF,TGTGCCAGCAGCTTAACCCCGGGACTAGCGGGACATGAGCAGTTCTTC
NA,NA,TRBJ1-4,TRBV5-4,CASSLRGAGTNEKLFF,TGTGCCAGCAGCTTACGGGGGGCCGGAACTAATGAAAAACTGTTTTTT
NA,NA,TRBJ1-1,TRBV28,CASSIAAGVNTEAFF,TGTGCCAGCAGTATCGCGGCGGGAGTGAACACTGAAGCTTTCTTT
TRBD2,NA,TRBJ2-3,TRBV5-1,CASSLSGSADTQYF,TGCGCCAGCAGCTTGAGCGGGAGCGCAGATACGCAGTATTTT
NA,NA,TRBJ1-3,TRBV19,CASSTAGSGNTIYF,TGTGCCAGTAGCACGGCGGGCTCTGGAAACACCATATATTTT
TRBD1,NA,TRBJ1-5,TRBV30,CAWSRRGGVWGNQPQHF,TGTGCCTGGAGTAGGAGAGGGGGCGTGTGGGGCAATCAGCCCCAGCATTTT
TRBD2,NA,TRBJ2-5,TRBV6-4,CASRVPSGNLGGETQYF,TGTGCCAGCAGGGTCCCTAGCGGCAACTTAGGAGGGGAGACCCAGTACTTC
NA,NA,TRBJ2-2,TRBV19,CASSMDWGTGELFF,TGTGCCAGTAGTATGGACTGGGGCACCGGGGAGCTGTTTTTT
TRBD2,NA,TRBJ2-1,TRBV7-8,CASSSRRDYGNEQFF,TGTGCCAGCAGCTCCCGCCGGGACTACGGGAATGAGCAGTTCTTC
NA,NA,TRBJ1-2,TRBV10-3,CAIRDSLLYGYTF,TGTGCCATCAGGGACAGCCTACTCTATGGCTACACCTTC
NA,NA,TRBJ2-2,TRBV5-1,CASRKSTGELFF,TGCGCCAGCAGGAAGAGCACCGGGGAGCTGTTTTTT
NA,NA,TRBJ2-3,TRBV2,CASSEMGGSTDTQYF,TGTGCCAGCAGTGAAATGGGGGGTAGTACAGATACGCAGTATTTT
NA,few,TRBJ1-4,TRBV30,CAWSPGQGSTNEKLFF,TGTGCCTGGAGTCCCGGGCAGGGATCAACTAATGAAAAACTGTTTTTT
NA,NA,TRBJ1-2,TRBV19,CASSAGRFGYGYTF,TGTGCCAGTAGTGCAGGGCGCTTCGGCTATGGCTACACCTTC
TRBD2,NA,TRBJ2-7,TRBV7-8,CASSLSYSGPIYEQYF,TGTGCCAGCAGCTTATCCTATAGCGGGCCGATCTACGAGCAGTACTTC
NA,NA,TRBJ1-5,TRBV19,CASSKGEGQPQHF,TGTGCCAGTAGTAAGGGGGAGGGTCAGCCCCAGCATTTT
NA,NA,TRBJ2-5,TRBV18,CASSVNRETQYF,TGTGCCAGCTCAGTCAATAGAGAGACCCAGTACTTC
TRBD1,NA,TRBJ1-2,TRBV5-1,CASSLEGAAGYTF,TGCGCCAGCAGCTTGGAGGGGGCGGCTGGCTACACCTTC
NA,NA,TRBJ2-7,TRBV27,CASSIQEGPYEQYF,TGTGCCAGCAGCATACAGGAGGGCCCCTACGAGCAGTACTTC
TRBD2,NA,TRBJ2-2,TRBV28,CAIWGGVNTGELFF,TGTGCCATCTGGGGAGGGGTGAACACCGGGGAGCTGTTTTTT
NA,NA,TRBJ2-7,TRBV27,CASSHPQGEQYF,TGTGCCAGCAGTCACCCCCAGGGGGAGCAGTACTTC
NA,NA,TRBJ2-6,TRBV7-9,CASSLERGLGANVLTF,TGTGCCAGCAGCTTAGAACGGGGTCTGGGGGCCAACGTCCTGACTTTC
TRBD1,once,TRBJ2-3,TRBV27,CASSRTGVNTQYF,TGTGCCAGCAGTCGGACAGGGGTGAATACGCAGTATTTT
TRBD2,NA,TRBJ2-7,TRBV4-3,CASSQELAGGSYEQYF,TGCGCCAGCAGCCAAGAACTAGCGGGAGGATCGTACGAGCAGTACTTC
NA,once,TRBJ1-5,TRBV18,CASSFQDSRNQPQHF,TGTGCCAGCTCCTTCCAGGACAGCCGCAATCAGCCCCAGCATTTT
TRBD2,NA,TRBJ2-5,TRBV7-9,CASSLLAGTETQYF,TGTGCCAGCAGCTTACTAGCGGGAACAGAGACCCAGTACTTC
TRBD2,NA,TRBJ2-4,TRBV19,CASSIDQVGGDIQYF,TGTGCCAGTAGTATAGATCAGGTTGGGGGGGACATTCAGTACTTC
TRBD2,NA,TRBJ2-1,TRBV9,CASSYGLAEYNEQFF,TGTGCCAGCAGCTACGGACTAGCGGAATACAATGAGCAGTTCTTC
NA,NA,TRBJ2-7,TRBV27,CASSLHGSYEQYF,TGTGCCAGCAGTTTACACGGGTCCTACGAGCAGTACTTC
NA,NA,TRBJ2-3,TRBV10-3,CAISAQGGEGTQYF,TGTGCCATCAGTGCTCAGGGGGGGGAAGGTACGCAGTATTTT
NA,NA,TRBJ1-4,TRBV10-3,CAINKMDGVNEKLFF,TGTGCCATCAATAAAATGGACGGAGTTAATGAAAAACTGTTTTTT
TRBD2,once,TRBJ2-1,TRBV5-4,CASSLAGGSFSEQFF,TGTGCCAGCAGCTTGGCCGGCGGGAGCTTCAGTGAGCAGTTCTTC
NA,NA,TRBJ2-7,TRBV11-3,CASSREKGGGSYEQYF,TGTGCCAGCAGCCGAGAAAAGGGTGGCGGGTCCTACGAGCAGTACTTC
TRBD1,NA,TRBJ1-4,TRBV28,CASSSGGDSEKLFF,TGTGCCAGCAGTTCGGGAGGGGACAGTGAAAAACTGTTTTTT
NA,few,TRBJ2-5,TRBV14,CASSQGLRGSETQYF,TGTGCCAGCAGCCAAGGATTAAGAGGGAGTGAGACCCAGTACTTC
NA,NA,TRBJ1-4,TRBV5-4,CASSLDRTVNEKLFF,TGTGCCAGCAGCTTGGATAGGACAGTTAATGAAAAACTGTTTTTT
NA,NA,TRBJ2-5,TRBV7-7,CASSPSLELGETQYF,TGTGCTAGCAGCCCCTCCCTCGAACTCGGAGAGACCCAGTACTTC
NA,NA,TRBJ1-2,TRBV7-8,CASSSGSGQENYGYTF,TGTGCCAGCAGCTCCGGTTCGGGGCAGGAAAACTATGGCTACACCTTC
NA,NA,TRBJ2-3,TRBV11-1,CASSRAPSSTDTQYF,TGTGCCAGCAGCCGCGCACCCTCTAGCACAGATACGCAGTATTTT
NA,NA,TRBJ1-5,TRBV4-3,CASSQVVDGTGNQPQHF,TGCGCCAGCAGCCAAGTTGTGGACGGAACCGGCAATCAGCCCCAGCATTTT
TRBD2,NA,TRBJ2-3,TRBV11-2,CASSLGKGGGTDTQYF,TGTGCCAGCAGCTTAGGAAAGGGAGGGGGCACAGATACGCAGTATTTT